This T cell receptor (beta chain) was identified in a study of regulatory T cells in long-lasting Graves disease. Researchers made TCR beta libraries by using iRepertoire HTBI primers and running Arm-PCR on CDR3 regions. TCRdb re-analysed the multiplex PCR reads in MiXCR, keeping a single row per CDR3 protein. The profile covers about 330,000 distinct CDR3 sequences, with 16% appearing a single time and around 20% taken by the ten largest. This CDR3 spans 12 amino acids. V gave up 6 bases and J gave up 2 bases, with 8 bases separating them. CDR1 is MDHEN and CDR2 is SYDVKM in the germline V gene. The time point denotes: newly diagnosed GD, antithyroid drugs for less than 3 months. PBMC RNA served as the TCR library source. Diagnosis followed American Thyroid Association guidelines for Graves' disease. This clonotype was counted at least ten times. This same sample was also part of a study on T cells in Graves' hyperthyroidism and ophthalmopathy. That source notes: Ophthalmopathy was told apart from stable hyperthyroidism by a 13 V-J model.

The rearrangement uses TRBV28 and TRBJ2-7; no definite D call. This material consisted of peripheral blood mononuclear cells (PBMCs), taken at new diagnosis, from a patient treated with antithyroid drugs. The clonotype originates from a woman between 18 and 29 years old with Graves disease. The DNA for the CDR3 is TGTGCCAGCAGCAGGACGACCTACGAGCAGTACTTC. Translation: CASSRTTYEQYF. Full variable domain (missing parts from reference TRBV28 and TRBJ2-7): DVKVTQSSRYLVKRTGEKVFLECVQDMDHENMFWYRQDPGLGLRLIYFSYDVKMKEKGDIPEGYSVSREKKERFSLILESASTNQTSMYLCASSRTTYEQYFGPGTRLTVT.